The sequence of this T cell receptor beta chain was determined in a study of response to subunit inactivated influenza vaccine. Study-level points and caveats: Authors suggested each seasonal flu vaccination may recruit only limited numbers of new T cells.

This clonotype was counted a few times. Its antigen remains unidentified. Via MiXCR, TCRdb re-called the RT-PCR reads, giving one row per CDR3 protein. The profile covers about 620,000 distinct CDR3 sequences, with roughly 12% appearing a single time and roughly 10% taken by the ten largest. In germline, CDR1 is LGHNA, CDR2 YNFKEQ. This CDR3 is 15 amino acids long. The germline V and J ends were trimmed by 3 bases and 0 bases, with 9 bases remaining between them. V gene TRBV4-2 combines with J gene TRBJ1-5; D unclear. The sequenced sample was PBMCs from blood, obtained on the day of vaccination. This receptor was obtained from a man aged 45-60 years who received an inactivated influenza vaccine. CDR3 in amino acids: CASSHVASSNQPQHF. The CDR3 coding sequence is TGTGCCAGCAGCCACGTCGCCAGTAGCAATCAGCCCCAGCATTTT.